This is a list of T cell receptor beta chains from one sample in a study of CD8+CD57+ T cells in acquired aplastic anemia. TCRdb re-called the reads through MiXCR, storing one row per CDR3 protein. Among 170,000 or so distinct CDR3 sequences listed, about three fifths were seen once. Sequenced: sorted CD4+, CD8+, or CD8+CD57+ T cells (not recorded which) from PBMCs. These TCRs come from a human donor with aplastic anemia. CDR3s include the opening cysteine and the closing phenylalanine or tryptophan. Fields, in order: J gene, V gene, clone size, CDR3 length, D gene, CDR3 DNA, CDR3 protein. A D gene is named only where the DNA matches it firmly. Size is stated for part of the rows, as once, few or many counts, or as a class when the clone is expanded.

J: TRBJ2-2
V: TRBV20-1
size: NA
length: 18
D: TRBD2
DNA: TGCAGTGCTAGACCGAGGACTAGCGGGATGGGAAGGTCTGGGGAGCTGTTTTTT
CDR3: CSARPRTSGMGRSGELFF

J: TRBJ1-5
V: TRBV20-1
size: NA
length: 14
D: TRBD1
DNA: TGCAGTGCTAGCACCGGGACAGGGGATCAGCCCCAGCATTTT
CDR3: CSASTGTGDQPQHF

J: TRBJ2-2
V: TRBV5-6
size: once
length: 16
D: NA
DNA: TGTGCCAGCAGCTTGGGAGACAATCGAAACACCGGGGAGCTGTTTTTT
CDR3: CASSLGDNRNTGELFF

J: TRBJ2-7
V: TRBV9
size: once
length: 14
D: NA
DNA: TGTGCCAGCAGCGAAGGGCTAGTAGTCTACGAGCAGTACTTC
CDR3: CASSEGLVVYEQYF

J: TRBJ1-6
V: TRBV25-1
size: NA
length: 13
D: TRBD1
DNA: TGTGCCAGCACCCAGGGGGCAGGGTCACCCCTCCACTTT
CDR3: CASTQGAGSPLHF

J: TRBJ1-2
V: TRBV10-3
size: NA
length: 17
D: TRBD1
DNA: TGTGCCATCAGTGAGTCGTTTATGACAGGGTATGGCTATGGCTACACCTTC
CDR3: CAISESFMTGYGYGYTF

J: TRBJ1-2
V: TRBV19
size: once
length: 12
D: TRBD1
DNA: TGTGCCAGTAGTTCAGGGGGCTTCGGCTACACCTTC
CDR3: CASSSGGFGYTF

J: TRBJ2-3
V: TRBV10-3
size: NA
length: 14
D: NA
DNA: TGTGCCAGCAGTGATTGGGCAGGGTCAGGGGCGCAGTATTTT
CDR3: CASSDWAGSGAQYF

J: TRBJ2-3
V: TRBV7-6
size: NA
length: 14
D: TRBD2
DNA: TGTGCCAGCAGCTTTATAGCGGGTACAGATACGCAGTATTTT
CDR3: CASSFIAGTDTQYF

J: TRBJ2-7
V: TRBV5-1
size: NA
length: 13
D: TRBD1
DNA: TGCGCCAGCGGACAGGGGAGCTCCTACGAGCAGTACTTC
CDR3: CASGQGSSYEQYF

J: TRBJ2-5
V: TRBV24-1
size: NA
length: 13
D: NA
DNA: TGTGCCACCAGTGATTTTAACGGAGAGATCCAGTACTTC
CDR3: CATSDFNGEIQYF

J: TRBJ1-5
V: TRBV2
size: NA
length: 15
D: NA
DNA: TGTGCCAGCAGTGTCCAGGTACCCGGCAATCAGCCCCAGCATTTT
CDR3: CASSVQVPGNQPQHF

J: TRBJ2-1
V: TRBV14
size: NA
length: 15
D: NA
DNA: TGTGCCAGCAGCCAAGAGGGACGGGCGGACAATGAGCAGTTCTTC
CDR3: CASSQEGRADNEQFF

J: TRBJ2-7
V: TRBV20-1
size: few
length: 12
D: TRBD2
DNA: TGCAGTGCTAGTCGGGGGGGCTACGAGCAGTACTTC
CDR3: CSASRGGYEQYF

J: TRBJ2-3
V: TRBV15
size: few
length: 13
D: TRBD1
DNA: TGTGCCATTTCAGGACAGGATGCAGATACGCAGTATTTT
CDR3: CAISGQDADTQYF

J: TRBJ1-6
V: TRBV20-1
size: NA
length: 13
D: NA
DNA: TGCAGTGCTACGGACACCCTGAATTCACCCCTCCACTTT
CDR3: CSATDTLNSPLHF

J: TRBJ1-1
V: TRBV30
size: NA
length: 12
D: NA
DNA: TGTGCATGGGGGCCAGGGTACACTGAAGCTATCTTT
CDR3: CAWGPGYTEAIF

J: TRBJ1-4
V: TRBV11-2
size: NA
length: 14
D: NA
DNA: TGTGCCAGCAGCTTAGAGGGCAAGCGGGAAAAACTGTTTTTT
CDR3: CASSLEGKREKLFF

J: TRBJ1-6
V: TRBV7-2
size: medium-sized
length: 15
D: NA
DNA: TGTGCCAGCAGCTTGCAGGGACTGTTCAATTCACCCCTCCACTTT
CDR3: CASSLQGLFNSPLHF

J: TRBJ2-5
V: TRBV19
size: NA
length: 13
D: NA
DNA: TGTGCCAGTAGTTGGACTTCTCAAGAGACCCAGTACTTC
CDR3: CASSWTSQETQYF

J: TRBJ2-3
V: TRBV7-4
size: once
length: 15
D: TRBD2
DNA: TGTGCCAGCAGCCCACCGGGACTAGTCACAGATACGCAGTATTTT
CDR3: CASSPPGLVTDTQYF

J: TRBJ2-1
V: TRBV7-2
size: NA
length: 11
D: NA
DNA: TGTGCCAGCAGCTTAGGCGGGACGCAGTTCTTC
CDR3: CASSLGGTQFF

J: TRBJ2-5
V: TRBV2
size: NA
length: 15
D: NA
DNA: TGTGCCAGCAGGGAACAGTTGACCCGTCAAGAGACCCAGTACTTC
CDR3: CASREQLTRQETQYF

J: TRBJ2-7
V: TRBV20-1
size: NA
length: 12
D: NA
DNA: TGCAGTGCTAGATATGGGGGGTACGAGCAGTACTTC
CDR3: CSARYGGYEQYF

J: TRBJ2-1
V: TRBV7-2
size: NA
length: 15
D: NA
DNA: TGTGCCAGCAGCTTAGGGCCTTCCTCTGGGAATGAGCAGTTCTTC
CDR3: CASSLGPSSGNEQFF

J: TRBJ1-6
V: TRBV12-3/TRBV12-4
size: NA
length: 14
D: NA
DNA: TGTGCCAGCAGTTTGGGAGGTCCCAATTCACCCCTCCACTTT
CDR3: CASSLGGPNSPLHF

J: TRBJ2-7
V: TRBV19
size: NA
length: 11
D: NA
DNA: TGTGCCACTTCGGGGGGCTACGAGCCGTACTTC
CDR3: CATSGGYEPYF

J: TRBJ1-2
V: TRBV7-9
size: many
length: 14
D: NA
DNA: TGTGCCAGCAGCTACCCAGGGGTGCCGGGTGGCTACACCTTC
CDR3: CASSYPGVPGGYTF

J: TRBJ2-2
V: TRBV7-2
size: few
length: 15
D: TRBD1
DNA: TGTGCCAGCAGCTTGGGACAGGGTGGGATCGGGGAGCTGTTTTTT
CDR3: CASSLGQGGIGELFF

J: TRBJ2-3
V: TRBV20-1
size: once
length: 14
D: NA
DNA: TGCAGTGCTAGGGACACCAGGGACACAGATACGCAGTATTTT
CDR3: CSARDTRDTDTQYF

J: TRBJ1-6
V: TRBV12-3/TRBV12-4
size: many
length: 13
D: NA
DNA: TGTGCCAGCCACTCAGGGGCTAATTCACCCCTCCACTTT
CDR3: CASHSGANSPLHF

J: TRBJ2-1
V: TRBV20-1
size: many
length: 17
D: TRBD2
DNA: TGCAGTGCTAGATCCGGGAATAGCGGGGGCCTCTTGAATGAGCAGTTCTTC
CDR3: CSARSGNSGGLLNEQFF

J: TRBJ2-7
V: TRBV6-4
size: NA
length: 13
D: TRBD2
DNA: TGTGCCAGCAGTGACTCGGCGGGGGGCGAGCAGTACTTC
CDR3: CASSDSAGGEQYF

J: TRBJ2-5
V: TRBV19
size: NA
length: 13
D: NA
DNA: TGTGCCAGTAGTTGGGGTTTCCAAGAGACCCAGTACTTC
CDR3: CASSWGFQETQYF

J: TRBJ2-5
V: TRBV28
size: NA
length: 14
D: NA
DNA: TGTGCCAGCAGAACGGACTATGCCCAAGAGACCCAGTACTTC
CDR3: CASRTDYAQETQYF

J: TRBJ2-7
V: TRBV12-3/TRBV12-4
size: many
length: 14
D: NA
DNA: TGTGCCAGCAGCCTATTGGATAAGGGGTACGAGCAGTACTTC
CDR3: CASSLLDKGYEQYF

J: TRBJ1-5
V: TRBV20-1
size: once
length: 15
D: NA
DNA: TGCAGTGCTAGGCCGAGGACCCATTTGAGTCAGCCCCAGCATTTT
CDR3: CSARPRTHLSQPQHF

J: TRBJ2-3
V: TRBV20-1
size: NA
length: 17
D: NA
DNA: TGCAGTGCTAGAGAGGAAGGGGCAGGGATGGACACAGATACGCAGTATTTT
CDR3: CSAREEGAGMDTDTQYF

J: TRBJ1-3
V: TRBV20-1
size: many
length: 14
D: NA
DNA: TGCAGTGCTAGACCGACAGCCTCTGGAAACACCATATATTTT
CDR3: CSARPTASGNTIYF

J: TRBJ2-3
V: TRBV10-3
size: NA
length: 15
D: TRBD2
DNA: TGTGCCATCAGTCCGGGACTAGCTAGCACAGATACGCAGTATTTT
CDR3: CAISPGLASTDTQYF

J: TRBJ2-1
V: TRBV2
size: NA
length: 15
D: TRBD2
DNA: TGTGCCAGCAGCTTAGTGGGGGACTACTACAATGAGCAGTTCTTC
CDR3: CASSLVGDYYNEQFF

J: TRBJ2-7
V: TRBV7-9
size: once
length: 14
D: NA
DNA: TGTGCCAGCAGTCGGGAAGGAATTACCTACGAGCAGTACTTC
CDR3: CASSREGITYEQYF

J: TRBJ2-6
V: TRBV25-1
size: NA
length: 17
D: TRBD1
DNA: TGTGCCAGCAGCTTGGACAGGGGGAGCTCTGGGGCCAACGTCCTGACTTTC
CDR3: CASSLDRGSSGANVLTF

J: TRBJ2-2
V: TRBV2
size: NA
length: 13
D: NA
DNA: TGTGCCAGCAGTGTAGGGAACACCGGGGAGCTGTTTTTT
CDR3: CASSVGNTGELFF

J: TRBJ1-2
V: TRBV12-3/TRBV12-4
size: many
length: 14
D: NA
DNA: TGTGCCAGCAGTTGGGGAGGAGGGAACTATGGCTACACCTTC
CDR3: CASSWGGGNYGYTF